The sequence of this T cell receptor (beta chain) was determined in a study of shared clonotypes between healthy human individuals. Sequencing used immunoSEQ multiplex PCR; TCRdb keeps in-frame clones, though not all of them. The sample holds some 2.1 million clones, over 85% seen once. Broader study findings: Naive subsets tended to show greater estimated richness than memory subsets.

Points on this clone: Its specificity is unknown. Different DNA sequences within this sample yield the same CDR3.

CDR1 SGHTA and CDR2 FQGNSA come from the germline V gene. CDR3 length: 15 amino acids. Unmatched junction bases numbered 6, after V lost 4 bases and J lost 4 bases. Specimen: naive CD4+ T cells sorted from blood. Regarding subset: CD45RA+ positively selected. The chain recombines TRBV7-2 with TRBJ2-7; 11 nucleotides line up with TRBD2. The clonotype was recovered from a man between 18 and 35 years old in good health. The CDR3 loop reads CASSSAGTSGYEQYF. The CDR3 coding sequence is TGTGCCAGCAGCTCCGCCGGGACTAGCGGTTACGAGCAGTACTTC.